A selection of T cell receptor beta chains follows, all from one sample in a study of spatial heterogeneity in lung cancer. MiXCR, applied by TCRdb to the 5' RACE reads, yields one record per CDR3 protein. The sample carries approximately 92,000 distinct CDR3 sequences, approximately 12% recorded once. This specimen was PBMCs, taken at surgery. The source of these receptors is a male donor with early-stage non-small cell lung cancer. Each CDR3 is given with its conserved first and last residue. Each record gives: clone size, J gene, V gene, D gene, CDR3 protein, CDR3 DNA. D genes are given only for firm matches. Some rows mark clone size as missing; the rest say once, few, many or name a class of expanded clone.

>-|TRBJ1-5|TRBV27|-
CASSPRRQVNQPQHF
TGTGCCAGCAGTCCTCGACGACAGGTAAATCAGCCCCAGCATTTT
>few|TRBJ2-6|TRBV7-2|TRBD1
CASSYATGISGANVLTF
TGTGCCAGCAGTTATGCGACAGGGATCTCTGGGGCCAACGTCCTGACTTTC
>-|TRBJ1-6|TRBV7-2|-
CANRSGSSYNSPLHF
TGTGCCAACAGGTCTGGAAGCTCCTATAATTCACCCCTCCACTTT
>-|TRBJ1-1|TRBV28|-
CASSLPPGEAMNTEAFF
TGTGCCAGCAGTTTACCTCCGGGGGAAGCCATGAACACTGAAGCTTTCTTT
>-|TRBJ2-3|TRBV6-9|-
CASRSRGTDTQYF
TGTGCCAGCAGGTCCAGGGGGACTGATACGCAGTATTTT
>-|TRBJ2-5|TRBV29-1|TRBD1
CSVTKDRARETQYF
TGCAGCGTAACAAAAGACAGGGCCAGAGAGACCCAGTACTTC
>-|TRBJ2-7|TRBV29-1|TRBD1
CSVGQGTYEQYF
TGCAGCGTTGGACAGGGGACCTACGAGCAGTACTTC
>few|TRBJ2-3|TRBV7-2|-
CASSFPRTNTDTQYF
TGTGCCAGCAGTTTTCCCCGGACTAACACAGATACGCAGTATTTT
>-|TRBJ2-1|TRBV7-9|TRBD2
CASSLVSGSGMNEQFF
TGTGCCAGCAGCTTAGTTAGCGGGAGTGGGATGAATGAGCAGTTCTTC
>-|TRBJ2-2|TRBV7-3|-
CASSFEVDMELFF
TGTGCCAGCAGCTTCGAAGTGGACATGGAGCTGTTTTTT
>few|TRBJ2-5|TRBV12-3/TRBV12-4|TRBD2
CASSHLREGRETQYF
TGTGCCAGCAGTCATTTGCGGGAGGGCCGGGAGACCCAGTACTTC
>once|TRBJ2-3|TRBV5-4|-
CASSGTGWTDTQYF
TGTGCCAGCAGCGGAACAGGGTGGACAGATACGCAGTATTTT
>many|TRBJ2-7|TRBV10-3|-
CAISESGHPSYEQYF
TGTGCCATCAGTGAGTCGGGACACCCGTCCTACGAGCAGTACTTC
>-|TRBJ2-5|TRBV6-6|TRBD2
CASSYGAGGLQETQYF
TGTGCCAGCAGTTACGGGGCGGGAGGGCTCCAAGAGACCCAGTACTTC
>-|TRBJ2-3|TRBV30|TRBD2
CAWAPGLAGTDTQYF
TGTGCCTGGGCCCCGGGACTAGCGGGCACAGATACGCAGTATTTT
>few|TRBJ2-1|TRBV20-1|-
CSARGGRYNEQFF
TGCAGTGCTAGAGGCGGAAGGTACAATGAGCAGTTCTTC
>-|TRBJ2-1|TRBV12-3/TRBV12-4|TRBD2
CASRSSGSSPNEQFF
TGTGCCAGCCGGTCTAGCGGGTCCTCCCCCAATGAGCAGTTCTTC
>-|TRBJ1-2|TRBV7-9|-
CASSLENLGYTF
TGTGCCAGCAGCTTAGAGAATTTGGGCTACACCTTC
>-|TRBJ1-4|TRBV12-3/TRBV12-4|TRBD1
CASSIDRGREKLFF
TGTGCCAGCAGTATAGACAGGGGGCGCGAAAAACTGTTTTTT
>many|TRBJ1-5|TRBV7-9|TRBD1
CASSSALPGQSHYSNQPQHF
TGTGCCAGCAGCTCCGCCCTACCGGGACAGAGTCATTATAGCAATCAGCCCCAGCATTTT
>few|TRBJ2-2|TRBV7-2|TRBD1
CASSGRTGPGELFF
TGTGCCAGCAGCGGCCGGACAGGGCCGGGGGAGCTGTTTTTT
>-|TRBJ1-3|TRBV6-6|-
CASSPGHSGNTIYF
TGTGCCAGCAGTCCCGGACATTCTGGAAACACCATATATTTT
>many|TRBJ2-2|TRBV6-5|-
CASSTAGELFF
TGTGCCAGCAGTACGGCCGGGGAGCTGTTTTTT
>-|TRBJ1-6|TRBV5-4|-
CASSRGGDSPNSPLHF
TGTGCCAGCAGTCGAGGAGGGGACTCCCCTAATTCACCCCTCCACTTT
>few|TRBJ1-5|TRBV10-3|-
CAISLGGDNQPQHF
TGTGCCATCAGTTTGGGTGGAGACAATCAGCCCCAGCATTTT
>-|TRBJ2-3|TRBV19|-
CASSMTGADTQYF
TGTGCCAGTAGTATGACAGGTGCAGATACGCAGTATTTT
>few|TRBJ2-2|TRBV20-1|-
CSARRPGPTGELFF
TGCAGTGCTAGACGTCCGGGGCCAACCGGGGAGCTGTTTTTT
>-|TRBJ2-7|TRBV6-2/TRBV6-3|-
CASSPWDVAYEQYF
TGTGCCAGCAGCCCCTGGGACGTCGCCTACGAGCAGTACTTC
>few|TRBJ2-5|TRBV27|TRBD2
CASSAIAGKIGQETQYF
TGTGCCAGCAGTGCGATAGCGGGAAAGATAGGCCAAGAGACCCAGTACTTC
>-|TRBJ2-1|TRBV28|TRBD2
CASSLAGGFRSNEQFF
TGTGCCAGCAGTTTAGCGGGAGGGTTCAGGTCCAATGAGCAGTTCTTC